A selection of T cell receptor beta chains follows, all from one sample in a study of T cells in Graves' hyperthyroidism and ophthalmopathy. TCRdb re-called the multiplex PCR reads through MiXCR, storing one row per CDR3 protein. The profile shows some 580,000 distinct CDR3 sequences, about a sixth of them singletons. Sequencing used blood. Receptor source: a woman aged 40 to 50 with Graves' ophthalmopathy. Each CDR3 is given with its conserved first and last residue. The order of the fields is D gene, J gene, V gene, clone size, CDR3 DNA, CDR3 protein. The D gene is left open where the match is weak. Only part of the rows carry a size: once, few, many, or a class if the clone is expanded.

>TRBD2|TRBJ2-1|TRBV7-2|many
TGCGCCAGCAGCTTGGCACTAGCGGGAGGGAATGAGCAGTTCTTC
CASSLALAGGNEQFF
>-|TRBJ2-1|TRBV12-3/TRBV12-4|once
TGTGCCAGCAGTTTCCCGGGGGCAAGCTCCTACAATGAGCAGTTCTTC
CASSFPGASSYNEQFF
>-|TRBJ2-3|TRBV6-5|many
TGTGCCAGCAGTTACGGGCACGGGGGAGATACGCAGTATTTT
CASSYGHGGDTQYF
>TRBD2|TRBJ2-1|TRBV3-1|-
TGTGCCAGCAGCCAAACGCGACTAGCGGGAGGTAATGAGCAGTTCTTC
CASSQTRLAGGNEQFF
>TRBD2|TRBJ2-1|TRBV5-1|many
TGCGCCAGCAGCTTGTGGGGCGGGAGTTCCCACAATGAGCAGTTCTTC
CASSLWGGSSHNEQFF
>TRBD2|TRBJ2-3|TRBV24-1|few
TGTGCCACCAGGCGCGGGAGTCCTACAGATACGCAGTATTTT
CATRRGSPTDTQYF
>TRBD2|TRBJ2-1|TRBV5-1|-
TGCGCCAGCAGCTTGGCCCCAGCGGGGGGGAACAATGAGCAGTTCTTC
CASSLAPAGGNNEQFF
>-|TRBJ1-5|TRBV3-1|few
TGTGCCAGCAGCCAATCGGTGGGTAGCAATCAGCCCCAGCATTTT
CASSQSVGSNQPQHF
>-|TRBJ2-3|TRBV6-1|many
TGTGCCGGAGCCGTAGCGGCGGGTGGAGATACGCAGTATTTT
CAGAVAAGGDTQYF
>-|TRBJ2-3|TRBV20-1|many
TGCAGTGCTAGTGATGGAAGTCCCAGCCCAGATACGCAGTATTTT
CSASDGSPSPDTQYF